The clone carrying this T cell receptor beta chain has more than one count but fewer than ten. Its target is unknown. Amplification used 60 Vbeta primers and 13 Jbeta primers. Only in-frame clones appear in the TCRdb table, and some are missing; sequencing was by immunoSEQ multiplex PCR. The table lists 75,000 to 100,000 clones, approximately 72% of them singletons, with approximately 9.9% in the top ten. The sample belongs to a study of cytomegalovirus exposure and HLA in healthy donors. General study points: Looking again later, the authors saw that most CMV-associated TCR beta chains seemed HLA-restricted. Follow-up analysis later connected one missense variant in DCLRE1C with trimming of TCR beta V- and J-genes. A previous analysis found most TCR beta V segments productive roughly 90% or roughly 30% of the time. Three of the chains that were CMV-associated were confirmed in vitro to be specific for CMV antigens.

This CDR3 is built from 17 residues. The germline V gene encodes CDR1 SGHVS and CDR2 FQNEAQ. V dropped 2 bases and J dropped 1 base, with 17 bases sitting between them. The sample consisted of PBMCs. The TCR sequence derives from a man younger than 30 in good health and CMV-seropositive. V usage is TRBV7-8 and J usage is TRBJ1-1; D is ambiguous. Written as DNA, the CDR3 is TGTGCCAGCAGCTTAAGGCTAACCGCTGGAGGGAACACTGAAGCTTTCTTT. Encoded protein: CASSLRLTAGGNTEAFF.